These 5 T cell receptor beta chains were all obtained from the same sample, sequenced in a study of blood T cell repertoires in COVID-19. Clones were read by immunoSEQ multiplex PCR, and TCRdb kept only the in-frame ones, dropping some. The profile shows under 250,000 clones, roughly 83% of them singletons. The sample comprised peripheral blood. The receptors derive from a woman in her seventies with active or convalescent COVID-19.

The rearrangement joins TRBV12-3 or TRBV12-4 to TRBJ1-3; no reliable D call. Trimming shortened V by 7 bases and J by 0 bases, and 4 bases separated the two germline ends. The CDR3 loop spans 12 amino acids. CDR3 nucleotide sequence: TGTGCCAGCACCATCTCTGGAAACACCATATATTTT. This gives the protein CASTISGNTIYF.

The chain combines TRBV7-2 with TRBJ1-1; 12 bases align to TRBD1. Germline lookup yields CDR1 SGHTA and CDR2 FQGNSA. CDR3 length equals 15 residues. The V and J ends lost 7 bases and 3 bases, in that order; junction bases with no gene match: 6. CDR3 loop: CASTWDRGRDTEAFF. In DNA, the CDR3 is TGTGCCAGCACCTGGGACAGGGGGCGCGACACTGAAGCTTTCTTT.

CDR3 amino acids: CASSLLAGGTQYF. CDR3 coding DNA: TGCGCCAGCAGTCTCCTAGCGGGAGGGACGCAGTATTTT. The V call is TRBV5-1, the J call TRBJ2-3, with 12 bases lining up with TRBD2. Trimming at V came to 5 bases and at J to 9 bases, leaving 4 bases not matched to a gene. The CDR3 totals 13 residues. Germline V gives CDR1 SGHRS, CDR2 YFSETQ. The variable domain in full, with the rest retrieved from reference TRBV5-1 and TRBJ2-3, is KAGVTQTPRYLIKTRGQQVTLSCSPISGHRSVSWYQQTPGQGLQFLFEYFSETQRNKGNFPGRFSGRQFSNSRSEMNVSTLELGDSALYLCASSLLAGGTQYFGPGTRLTVL.

The V call is TRBV7-6, the J call TRBJ2-7; 15 bases line up with TRBD2. With V trimmed by 6 bases and J by 7 bases, 19 bases remained unmatched. The CDR3 has 19 amino acids. Germline CDR1 reads SGHVS; CDR2 reads FNYEAQ. The CDR3 is CASSPVAGLAGGPLREQYF. As DNA, the CDR3 is TGTGCCAGCAGTCCCGTCGCGGGACTAGCGGGAGGCCCTCTGAGAGAGCAGTACTTC.

The rearrangement uses TRBV30 and TRBJ2-5; 7 bases line up with TRBD2. With V trimmed by 0 bases and J by 3 bases, 7 bases remained unmatched. The CDR3 covers 15 residues. The V gene's germline CDR1 is GTSNPN and CDR2 SVGIG (reference sequence). The CDR3 is CAWSVGLAEKETQYF. The CDR3 region has the DNA TGTGCCTGGAGTGTAGGGCTAGCGGAGAAAGAGACCCAGTACTTC.